One and the same sample provided the 10 T cell receptor beta chains below, sequenced in a study of T cells in Graves' hyperthyroidism and ophthalmopathy (dated by TCRdb to the late 2010s). Library prep was done by multiplex PCR. The reads were generated on an Illumina HiSeq 2000. The TCR beta CDR3 regions were amplified from RNA transcripts. For the first round of RT-PCR on the TCR CDR3, the HTBI primer set was used together with the Qiagen OneStep RT-PCR kit. TCRdb trimmed the raw reads at Q25, called clones with MiXCR and kept productive beta chains. Identical CDR3 protein sequences are pooled into one entry, listed with their most common genes and DNA. This sample comprises around 600,000 distinct CDR3 sequences, approximately 15% of them detected only once. The ten largest clones take up approximately 12% of the sample. The sequenced sample was blood. Receptors originate from a woman aged 50 to 65 with Graves' ophthalmopathy.

The sample holds many counts of this clonotype. The J gene is TRBJ1-1, the V gene TRBV6-1, with D uncertain. In germline, CDR1 is MNHNS, CDR2 SASEGT. The germline V and J ends were trimmed by 4 bases and 3 bases, with 9 bases remaining between them. The CDR3 sequence is 13 residues long. CDR3 sequence: CASSVGGDTEAFF. CDR3 in DNA: TGTGCCAGCAGTGTGGGTGGGGACACTGAAGCTTTCTTT.

In this sample, this clonotype turned up many times. V is TRBV3-1 and J is TRBJ1-2; D uncertain. V was cut by 3 bases and J by 0 bases, with 17 bases left in between. Germline lookup yields CDR1 LGHDT and CDR2 YNNKEL (reference sequence). CDR3 size: 17 residues. The DNA for the CDR3 is TGTGCCAGCAGCCATGTCCCCGACGGAGTTGCTAACTATGGCTACACCTTC. Translating it yields CASSHVPDGVANYGYTF. Combining the CDR3 with reference TRBV3-1 and TRBJ1-2 gives the whole variable domain DTAVSQTPKYLVTQMGNDKSIKCEQNLGHDTMYWYKQDSKKFLKIMFSYNNKELIINETVPNRFSPKSPDKAHLNLHINSLELGDSAVYFCASSHVPDGVANYGYTFGSGTRLTVV.

At least ten counts were recorded for this clonotype. V is TRBV3-1 and J is TRBJ2-1; weak D call: TRBD2 (5 bases). Trimming pared 4 bases from V and 7 bases from J, leaving 11 bases between. CDR3 length: 13 amino acids. In germline, CDR1 is LGHDT, CDR2 YNNKEL (reference sequence). CDR3 DNA: TGTGCCAGCAGCCGCCCGGACTCGAATGAGCAGTTCTTC. This encodes CASSRPDSNEQFF.

On this clonotype itself: At one boundary the junction diverges from the germline segment, which might be a read error. The chain uses TRBV24-1 and TRBJ1-2; no firm D call. CDR3 size: 14 residues. CDR1 KGHDR and CDR2 SFDVKD come from the germline V gene. This CDR3 reads CATSDKGMVYGHTF. The CDR3 coding sequence is TGTGCCACCAGTGATAAGGGTATGGTCTATGGCCACACCTTC.

In this sample, this clonotype turned up many times. The J gene is TRBJ1-3, the V gene TRBV5-1; no reliable D call. Germline V gene sequence: CDR1 SGHRS, CDR2 YFSETQ. The CDR3 is 16 amino acids. V dropped 0 bases and J dropped 0 bases, with 10 bases sitting between them. DNA for the CDR3: TGCGCCAGCAGCTTGGAGGCGGGAGCCTCTGGAAACACCATATATTTT. As protein: CASSLEAGASGNTIYF.

This clonotype was seen at least ten times. The V call is TRBV5-1, the J call TRBJ2-6; D perhaps matches TRBD1 (5 bases). In germline, CDR1 is SGHRS, CDR2 YFSETQ. Deletions cut 0 bases from V and 0 bases from J, with 7 bases between. The CDR3 is 16 residues long. The CDR3 DNA reads TGCGCCAGCAGCTTGGGACAGATCTCTGGGGCCAACGTCCTGACTTTC. Translating gives CASSLGQISGANVLTF. Full variable domain (remainder filled in from reference TRBV5-1 and TRBJ2-6): KAGVTQTPRYLIKTRGQQVTLSCSPISGHRSVSWYQQTPGQGLQFLFEYFSETQRNKGNFPGRFSGRQFSNSRSEMNVSTLELGDSALYLCASSLGQISGANVLTFGAGSRLTVL.

The rearrangement uses TRBV5-1 and TRBJ2-5, with 8 bases aligning to TRBD1. CDR1 and CDR2 (germline): SGHRS, YFSETQ. V was clipped by 1 base and J by 5 bases; unmatched bases: 10. The CDR3 consists of 16 residues. CDR3 in DNA: TGCGCCAGCAGCTTGTACTCAGGGGGCGCCGGGGAGACCCAGTACTTC. Translated: CASSLYSGGAGETQYF.

This clonotype was seen at least ten times. The chain couples TRBV7-2 to TRBJ2-1; no firm D call. V was cut by 0 bases and J by 0 bases, with 15 bases left in between. This CDR3 is 18 amino acids long. CDR1 is SGHTA, CDR2 FQGNSA, per germline. The CDR3 DNA reads as TGTGCCAGCAGCTTAGCCAGGATGGGGTGGGACTCCTACAATGAGCAGTTCTTC. It translates to CASSLARMGWDSYNEQFF. The whole variable domain, filled in from reference TRBV7-2 and TRBJ2-1, reads GAGVSQSPSNKVTEKGKDVELRCDPISGHTALYWYRQSLGQGLEFLIYFQGNSAPDKSGLPSDRFSAERTGGSVSTLTIQRTQQEDSAVYLCASSLARMGWDSYNEQFFGPGTRLTVL.

This clonotype was observed at least ten times. The chain couples TRBV20-1 to TRBJ2-3, with TRBD2 matching 8 bases. This CDR3 has 15 amino acids. Germline CDR1 reads DFQATT; CDR2 reads SNEGSKA (reference sequence). With V trimmed by 3 bases and J by 1 base, 6 bases remained unmatched. In DNA, the CDR3 is TGCAGTGCTAGTCCGGCTAGCGGGCGCACAGATACGCAGTATTTT. It encodes CSASPASGRTDTQYF.

This clonotype was seen many times. V usage is TRBV20-1 and J usage is TRBJ2-7; D call uncertain. Germline V lookup: CDR1 DFQATT, CDR2 SNEGSKA (reference sequence). This CDR3 region has 11 residues. CDR3 loop: CRAAQQSEQYF. In DNA form, the CDR3 reads TGCAGGGCGGCACAGCAGTCCGAGCAGTACTTC.